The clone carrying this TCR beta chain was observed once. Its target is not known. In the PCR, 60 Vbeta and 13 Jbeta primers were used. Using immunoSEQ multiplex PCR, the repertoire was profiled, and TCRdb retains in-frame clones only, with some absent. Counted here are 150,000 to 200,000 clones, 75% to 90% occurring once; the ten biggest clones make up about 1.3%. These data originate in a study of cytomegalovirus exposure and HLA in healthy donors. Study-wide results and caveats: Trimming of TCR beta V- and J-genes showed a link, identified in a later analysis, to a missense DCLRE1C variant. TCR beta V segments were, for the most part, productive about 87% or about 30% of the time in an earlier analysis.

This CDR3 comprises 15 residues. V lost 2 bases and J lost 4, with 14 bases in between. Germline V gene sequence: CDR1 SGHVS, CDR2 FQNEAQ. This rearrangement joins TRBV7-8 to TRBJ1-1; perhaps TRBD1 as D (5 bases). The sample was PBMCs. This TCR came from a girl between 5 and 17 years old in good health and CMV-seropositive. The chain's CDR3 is CASSLRVKGSTEAFF. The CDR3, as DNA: TGTGCCAGCAGCTTACGAGTCAAGGGGTCCACTGAAGCTTTCTTT.